Listed below are T cell receptor beta chains from one sample, sequenced in a study of blood T cells in healthy people across ages. TCRdb fed the 5' RACE reads into MiXCR, producing one record per CDR3 protein. The sample yields over 1.5 million distinct CDR3 sequences, around 50% seen once. Sequences were obtained from blood. Receptors originate from a woman in her thirties or forties in good health. Each CDR3 is given with its conserved first and last residue. The D gene is left open where the match is weak. Clone size is shown for a subset of rows, as once, few, many or a class of expanded clone.

D | J | V | size | length | CDR3 | DNA
TRBD1 | TRBJ1-1 | TRBV6-2/TRBV6-3 | - | 15 | CASSYWARGLAEAFF | TGTGCCAGCAGTTACTGGGCCAGGGGGCTGGCTGAAGCTTTCTTT
TRBD1 | TRBJ1-2 | TRBV27 | - | 15 | CASSMKMTGVYGYTF | TGTGCCAGCAGTATGAAAATGACAGGGGTCTATGGCTACACCTTC
- | TRBJ2-1 | TRBV7-6 | few | 16 | CASSLAGVWGDNEQFF | TGTGCCAGCAGCTTAGCGGGGGTGTGGGGCGACAATGAGCAGTTCTTC
- | TRBJ2-1 | TRBV7-8 | - | 16 | CASSLRLTASYNEQFF | TGTGCCAGCAGCTTAAGGTTAACAGCTTCCTACAATGAGCAGTTCTTC
- | TRBJ1-4 | TRBV6-5 | - | 15 | CASSYERQGHEKLFF | TGTGCCAGCAGTTACGAGCGGCAGGGCCATGAAAAACTGTTTTTT
- | TRBJ1-4 | TRBV5-1 | many | 13 | CASSLNRGEKLFF | TGCGCCAGCAGCTTAAACCGGGGTGAAAAACTGTTTTTT
- | TRBJ2-7 | TRBV20-1 | - | 16 | CSAIDHEQGTTYEQYF | TGCAGTGCTATAGATCATGAGCAGGGGACTACCTACGAGCAGTACTTC
TRBD2 | TRBJ2-5 | TRBV28 | few | 15 | CASSSRLAGAETQYF | TGTGCCAGCAGTTCTAGGCTAGCGGGGGCGGAGACCCAGTACTTC
TRBD1 | TRBJ1-1 | TRBV6-5 | - | 12 | CASGDRHTEAFF | TGTGCCAGCGGGGACAGGCACACTGAAGCTTTCTTT
TRBD2 | TRBJ2-1 | TRBV6-6 | - | 15 | CASRIAGGIYNEQFF | TGTGCCAGCAGAATAGCGGGGGGCATTTACAATGAGCAGTTCTTC
- | TRBJ2-5 | TRBV3-1 | few | 15 | CASSQDPPRQETQYF | TGTGCCAGCAGCCAAGACCCCCCCAGGCAAGAGACCCAGTACTTC
- | TRBJ1-2 | TRBV25-1 | - | 14 | CASSESAGTYGYTF | TGTGCCAGCAGTGAATCCGCAGGAACCTATGGCTACACCTTC
- | TRBJ1-2 | TRBV6-5 | - | 16 | CASRGDGVTTNYGYTF | TGTGCCAGCAGAGGGGATGGGGTAACTACTAACTATGGCTACACCTTC
TRBD2 | TRBJ2-1 | TRBV20-1 | - | 15 | CSANRGRGGTNEQFF | TGCAGTGCAAACCGAGGTCGGGGGGGGACCAATGAGCAGTTCTTC
- | TRBJ1-2 | TRBV7-2 | - | 15 | CASTADLGANYGYTF | TGTGCCAGCACCGCAGACCTCGGGGCGAACTATGGCTACACCTTC
- | TRBJ2-7 | TRBV4-3 | - | 15 | CASSQETGNSYEQYF | TGCGCCAGCAGCCAAGAAACAGGGAACTCCTACGAGCAGTACTTC
TRBD1 | TRBJ2-6 | TRBV4-1 | - | 21 | CASSQEWSGQVLNSGANVLTF | TGCGCCAGCAGCCAAGAGTGGTCGGGACAGGTCCTTAACTCTGGGGCCAACGTCCTGACTTTC
TRBD2 | TRBJ2-3 | TRBV20-1 | - | 14 | CSARDASGGNTQYF | TGCAGTGCGAGAGACGCTAGCGGGGGTAATACGCAGTATTTT
- | TRBJ2-3 | TRBV6-5 | - | 15 | CASSYSSRSPSTQYF | TGTGCCAGCAGTTACTCGTCCAGGAGTCCCTCTACGCAGTATTTT
TRBD2 | TRBJ2-7 | TRBV20-1 | - | 14 | CSARWVAGAGEQYF | TGCAGTGCTAGATGGGTAGCGGGGGCCGGCGAGCAGTACTTC
- | TRBJ2-5 | TRBV4-1 | few | 13 | CASSQETEGTQYF | TGCGCCAGCAGCCAAGAAACGGAGGGTACCCAGTACTTC
TRBD1 | TRBJ2-6 | TRBV4-3 | - | 22 | CASSQDRGTGVLGSSGANVLTF | TGCGCCAGCAGCCAAGATAGGGGGACAGGGGTCTTAGGGAGCTCTGGGGCCAACGTCCTGACTTTC
TRBD2 | TRBJ2-3 | TRBV10-1 | - | 15 | CASSDGGGAGGTQYF | TGCGCCAGCAGTGATGGCGGGGGGGCAGGAGGCACGCAGTATTTT
TRBD1 | TRBJ1-4 | TRBV2 | - | 16 | CASITPRTGPNEKLFF | TGTGCCAGCATCACGCCGAGGACAGGTCCTAATGAAAAACTGTTTTTT
- | TRBJ2-7 | TRBV4-2 | - | 13 | CASSQNQNYEQYF | TGTGCCAGCAGCCAAAATCAAAACTACGAGCAGTACTTC
- | TRBJ1-1 | TRBV2 | - | 15 | CASSVQGLRNTEAFF | TGTGCCAGCAGTGTCCAGGGATTAAGGAACACTGAAGCTTTCTTT
- | TRBJ2-1 | TRBV20-1 | - | 10 | CSARANEQFF | TGCAGTGCTAGGGCGAATGAGCAGTTCTTC